This section outlines one T cell receptor beta chain sequence together with its context. The table came from immunoSEQ multiplex PCR; TCRdb's copy has only in-frame clones and leaves some out. Altogether some 100,000 clones are present, over 85% being singletons, with the ten largest covering over 5%. This entry belongs to a study of siplizumab effects on memory and regulatory T cells. The CDR3 covers 15 residues. CDR1 and CDR2 (germline): MNHEY, SVGAGI. V shed 0 bases and J shed 6 bases, with 12 bases lying between them. V is TRBV6-5 and J is TRBJ2-1; tentatively, D is TRBD1 (5 bases). The material sequenced was CD8+ T cells sorted from blood. This receptor was identified in a human donor in good health. The CDR3 DNA reads TGTGCCAGCAGTTACTCGACAGATTTGGGCAATGAGCAGTTCTTC. This encodes CASSYSTDLGNEQFF.